This paragraph covers one T cell receptor (beta chain) sequence. This entry belongs to a study of shared clonotypes between healthy human individuals. Profiled with immunoSEQ multiplex PCR; TCRdb holds only in-frame clones, not every one. The sample lists some 550,000 clones, around 97% seen once, with around 0.058% in the top ten. Germline V gene sequence: CDR1 LNHNV, CDR2 YYDKDF (reference sequence). The length of the CDR3 is 16 residues. Losses at the gene ends were 0 bases for V and 2 bases for J; bases not matched to a gene: 6. The chain recombines TRBV15 with TRBJ1-1; 7 bases agree with TRBD1. The origin of this receptor is a woman aged 25 to 39 in good health. The sequenced sample was naive CD4+ T cells sorted from blood. Subset: CD45RA+ positively selected. The CDR3 DNA follows: TGTGCCACCAGCAGAGATCCGGGACAGCTAAACACTGAAGCTTTCTTT. Translated, it gives CATSRDPGQLNTEAFF.